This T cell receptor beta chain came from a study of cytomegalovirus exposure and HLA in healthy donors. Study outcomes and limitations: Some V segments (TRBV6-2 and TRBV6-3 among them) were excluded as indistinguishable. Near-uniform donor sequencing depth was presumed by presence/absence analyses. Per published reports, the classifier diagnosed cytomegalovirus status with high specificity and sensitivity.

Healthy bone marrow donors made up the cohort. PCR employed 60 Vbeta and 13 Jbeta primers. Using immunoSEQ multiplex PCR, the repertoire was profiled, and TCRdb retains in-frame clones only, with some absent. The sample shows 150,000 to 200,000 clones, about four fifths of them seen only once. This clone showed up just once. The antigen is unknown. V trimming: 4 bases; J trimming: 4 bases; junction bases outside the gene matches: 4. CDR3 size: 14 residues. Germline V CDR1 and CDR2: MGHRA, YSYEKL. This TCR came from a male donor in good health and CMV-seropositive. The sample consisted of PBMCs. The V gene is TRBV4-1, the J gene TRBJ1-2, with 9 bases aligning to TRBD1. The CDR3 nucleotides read TGCGCCAGCAGCCCGACAGGGGGGACCTATGGCTACACCTTC. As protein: CASSPTGGTYGYTF.